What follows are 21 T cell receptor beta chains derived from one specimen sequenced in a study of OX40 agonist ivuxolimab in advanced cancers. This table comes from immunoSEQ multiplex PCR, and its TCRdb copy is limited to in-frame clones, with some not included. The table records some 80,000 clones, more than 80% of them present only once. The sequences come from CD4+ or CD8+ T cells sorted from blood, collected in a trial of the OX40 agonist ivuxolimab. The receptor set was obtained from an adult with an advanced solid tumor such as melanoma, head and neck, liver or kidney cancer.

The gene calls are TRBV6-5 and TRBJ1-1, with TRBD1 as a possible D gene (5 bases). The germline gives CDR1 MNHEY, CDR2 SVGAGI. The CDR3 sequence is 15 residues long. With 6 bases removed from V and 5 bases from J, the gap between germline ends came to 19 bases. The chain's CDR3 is CASRFPGPGGTEAFF. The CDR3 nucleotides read TGTGCCAGCAGATTCCCCGGACCGGGGGGGACTGAAGCTTTCTTT.

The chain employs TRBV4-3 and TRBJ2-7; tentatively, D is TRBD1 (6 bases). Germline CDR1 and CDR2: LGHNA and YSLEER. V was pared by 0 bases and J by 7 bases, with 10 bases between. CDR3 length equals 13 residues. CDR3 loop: CASSQELRGEQYF. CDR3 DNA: TGCGCCAGCAGCCAAGAGTTGAGGGGGGAGCAGTACTTC.

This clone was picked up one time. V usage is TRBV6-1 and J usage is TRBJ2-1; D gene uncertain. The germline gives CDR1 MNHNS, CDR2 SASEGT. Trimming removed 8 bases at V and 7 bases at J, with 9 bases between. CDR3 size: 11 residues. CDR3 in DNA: TGTGCCAGCCCCTGGGGAAATGAGCAGTTCTTC. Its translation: CASPWGNEQFF.

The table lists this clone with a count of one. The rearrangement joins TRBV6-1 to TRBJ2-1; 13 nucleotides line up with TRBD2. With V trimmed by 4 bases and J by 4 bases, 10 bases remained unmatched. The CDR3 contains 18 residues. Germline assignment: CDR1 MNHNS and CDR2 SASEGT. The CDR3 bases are TGTGCCAGCAGTGGCCGAGGGACTAGCGGGGTGGGTTACAATGAGCAGTTCTTC. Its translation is CASSGRGTSGVGYNEQFF.

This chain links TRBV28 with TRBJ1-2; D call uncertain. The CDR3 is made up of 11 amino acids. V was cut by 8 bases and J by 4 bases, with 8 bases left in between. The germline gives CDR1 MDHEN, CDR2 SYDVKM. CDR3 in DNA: TGTGCCAGCGCAGGAATCTATGGCTACACCTTC. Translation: CASAGIYGYTF.

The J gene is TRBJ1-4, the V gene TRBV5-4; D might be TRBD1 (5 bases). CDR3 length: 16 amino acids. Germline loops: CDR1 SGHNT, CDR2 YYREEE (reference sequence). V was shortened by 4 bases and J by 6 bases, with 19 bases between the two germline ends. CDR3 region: CASSPGAPSWDEKLFF. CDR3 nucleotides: TGTGCCAGCAGCCCCGGGGCCCCATCCTGGGATGAAAAACTGTTTTTT.

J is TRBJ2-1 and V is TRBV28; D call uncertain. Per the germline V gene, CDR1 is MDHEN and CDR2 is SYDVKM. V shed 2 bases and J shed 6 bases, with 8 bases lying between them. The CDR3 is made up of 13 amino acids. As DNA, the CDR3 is TGTGCCAGCAGTTTACCGGCCACCAATGAGCAGTTCTTC. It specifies CASSLPATNEQFF.

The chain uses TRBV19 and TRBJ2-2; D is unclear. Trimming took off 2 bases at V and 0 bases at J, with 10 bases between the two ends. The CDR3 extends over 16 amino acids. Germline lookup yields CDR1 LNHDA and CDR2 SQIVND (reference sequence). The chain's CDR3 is CASSIIVRANTGELFF. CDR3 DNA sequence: TGTGCCAGTAGTATAATTGTCAGAGCGAACACCGGGGAGCTGTTTTTT.

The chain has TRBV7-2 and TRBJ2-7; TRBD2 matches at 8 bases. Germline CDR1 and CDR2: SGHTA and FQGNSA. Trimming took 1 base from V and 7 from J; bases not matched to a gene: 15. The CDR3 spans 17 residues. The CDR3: CASSLGGFVAGGAEQYF. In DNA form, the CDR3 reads TGTGCCAGCAGCTTAGGTGGGTTTGTTGCGGGAGGCGCAGAGCAGTACTTC.

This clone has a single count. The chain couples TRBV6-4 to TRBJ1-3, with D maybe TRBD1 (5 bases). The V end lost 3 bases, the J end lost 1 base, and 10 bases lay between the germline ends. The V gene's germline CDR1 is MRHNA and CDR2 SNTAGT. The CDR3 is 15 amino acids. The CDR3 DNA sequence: TGTGCCAGCAGTGAGGCAGGGTGGTCTGGAAACACCATATATTTT. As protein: CASSEAGWSGNTIYF.

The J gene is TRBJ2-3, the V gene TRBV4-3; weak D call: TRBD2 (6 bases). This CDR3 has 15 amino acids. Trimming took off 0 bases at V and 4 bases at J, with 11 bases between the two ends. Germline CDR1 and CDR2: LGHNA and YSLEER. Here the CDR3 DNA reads TGCGCCAGCAGCCAAGAATTAGGAGGGGCAGATACGCAGTATTTT. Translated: CASSQELGGADTQYF.

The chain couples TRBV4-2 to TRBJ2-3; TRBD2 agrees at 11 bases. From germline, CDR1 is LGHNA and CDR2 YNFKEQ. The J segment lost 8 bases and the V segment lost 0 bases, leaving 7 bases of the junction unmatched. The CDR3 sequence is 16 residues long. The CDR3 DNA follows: TGTGCCAGCAGCCAAGATCTTTTAGCGGGAGGGGTTACGCAGTATTTT. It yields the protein CASSQDLLAGGVTQYF.

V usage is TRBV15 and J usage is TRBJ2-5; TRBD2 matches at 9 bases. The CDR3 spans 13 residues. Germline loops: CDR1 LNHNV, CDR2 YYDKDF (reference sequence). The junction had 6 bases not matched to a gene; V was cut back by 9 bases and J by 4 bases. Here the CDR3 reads CATTKREAETQYF. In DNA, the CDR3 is TGTGCCACTACCAAGCGGGAGGCAGAGACCCAGTACTTC.

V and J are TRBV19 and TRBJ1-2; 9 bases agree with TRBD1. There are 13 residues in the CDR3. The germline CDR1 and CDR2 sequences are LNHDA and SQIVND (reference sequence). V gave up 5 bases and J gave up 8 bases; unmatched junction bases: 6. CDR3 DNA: TGTGCCAGTAGTTTCCGGGACAGGGTGGGCTACACCTTC. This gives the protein CASSFRDRVGYTF. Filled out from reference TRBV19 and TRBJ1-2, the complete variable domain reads DGGITQSPKYLFRKEGQNVTLSCEQNLNHDAMYWYRQDPGQGLRLIYYSQIVNDFQKGDIAEGYSVSREKKESFPLTVTSAQKNPTAFYLCASSFRDRVGYTFGSGTRLTVV.

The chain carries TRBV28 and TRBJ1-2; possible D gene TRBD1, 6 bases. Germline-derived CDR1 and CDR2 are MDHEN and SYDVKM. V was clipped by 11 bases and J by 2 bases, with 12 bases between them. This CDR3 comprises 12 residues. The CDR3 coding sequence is TGTGCCGCCCGGAGGGGGAACTATGGCTACACCTTC. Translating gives CAARRGNYGYTF.

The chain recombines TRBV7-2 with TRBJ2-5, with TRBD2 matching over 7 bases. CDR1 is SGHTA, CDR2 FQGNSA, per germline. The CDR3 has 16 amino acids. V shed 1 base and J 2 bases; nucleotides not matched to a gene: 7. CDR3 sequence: CASSLGAVSGQETQYF. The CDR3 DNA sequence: TGTGCCAGCAGCTTAGGGGCCGTTAGCGGGCAAGAGACCCAGTACTTC. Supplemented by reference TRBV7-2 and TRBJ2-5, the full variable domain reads GAGVSQSPSNKVTEKGKDVELRCDPISGHTALYWYRQSLGQGLEFLIYFQGNSAPDKSGLPSDRFSAERTGGSVSTLTIQRTQQEDSAVYLCASSLGAVSGQETQYFGPGTRLLVL.

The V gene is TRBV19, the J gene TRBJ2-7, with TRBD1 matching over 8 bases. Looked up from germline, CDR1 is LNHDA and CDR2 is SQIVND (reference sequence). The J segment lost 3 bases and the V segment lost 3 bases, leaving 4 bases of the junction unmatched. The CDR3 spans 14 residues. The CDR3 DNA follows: TGTGCCAGTAGTATGGGGACAGGAGTCTACGAGCAGTACTTC. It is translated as CASSMGTGVYEQYF.

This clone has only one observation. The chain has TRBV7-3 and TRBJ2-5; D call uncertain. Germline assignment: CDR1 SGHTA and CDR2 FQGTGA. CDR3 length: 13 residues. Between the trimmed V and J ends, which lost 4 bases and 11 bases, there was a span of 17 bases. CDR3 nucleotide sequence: TGTGCCAGCAGCTCACAAGGGATGCGACCTCAGTACTTC. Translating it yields CASSSQGMRPQYF.

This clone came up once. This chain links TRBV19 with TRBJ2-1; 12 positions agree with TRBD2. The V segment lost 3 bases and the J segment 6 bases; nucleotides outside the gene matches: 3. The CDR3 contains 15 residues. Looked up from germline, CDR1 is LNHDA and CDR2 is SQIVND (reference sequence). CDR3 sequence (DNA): TGTGCCAGTAGTATTCAACTAGCGGGAGGCAATGAGCAGTTCTTC. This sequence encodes CASSIQLAGGNEQFF.

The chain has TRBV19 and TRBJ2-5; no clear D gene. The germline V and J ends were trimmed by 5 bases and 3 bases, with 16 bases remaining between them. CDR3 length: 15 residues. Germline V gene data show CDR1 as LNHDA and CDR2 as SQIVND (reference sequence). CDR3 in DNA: TGTGCCAGTAGTGACACAGCTAGGAACAAAGAGACCCAGTACTTC. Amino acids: CASSDTARNKETQYF.

The DNA for the CDR3 is TGTGCCAGCAGCTTAGAGGGTTATGTGGTCACTGAAGCTTTCTTT. It translates to CASSLEGYVVTEAFF. The chain employs TRBV7-8 and TRBJ1-1; D remains ambiguous. The CDR3 is 15 amino acids. V lost 1 base, J lost 4 bases, and 13 bases lay in between. Per germline, CDR1 SGHVS and CDR2 FQNEAQ.